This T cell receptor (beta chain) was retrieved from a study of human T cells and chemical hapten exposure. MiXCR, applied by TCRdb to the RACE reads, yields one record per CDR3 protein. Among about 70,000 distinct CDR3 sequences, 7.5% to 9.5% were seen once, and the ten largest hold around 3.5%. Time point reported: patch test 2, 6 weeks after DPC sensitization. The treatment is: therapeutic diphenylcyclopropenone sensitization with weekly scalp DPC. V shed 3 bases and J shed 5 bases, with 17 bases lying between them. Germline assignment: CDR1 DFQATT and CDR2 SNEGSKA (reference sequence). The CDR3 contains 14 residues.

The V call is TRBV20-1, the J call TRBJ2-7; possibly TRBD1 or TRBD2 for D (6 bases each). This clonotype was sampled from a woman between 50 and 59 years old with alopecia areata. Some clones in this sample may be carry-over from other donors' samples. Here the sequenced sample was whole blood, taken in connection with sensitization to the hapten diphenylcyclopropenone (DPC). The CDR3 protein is CSASRSEGGDEQYF. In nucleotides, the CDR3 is TGCAGTGCTAGCCGCTCGGAGGGGGGCGACGAGCAGTACTTC.